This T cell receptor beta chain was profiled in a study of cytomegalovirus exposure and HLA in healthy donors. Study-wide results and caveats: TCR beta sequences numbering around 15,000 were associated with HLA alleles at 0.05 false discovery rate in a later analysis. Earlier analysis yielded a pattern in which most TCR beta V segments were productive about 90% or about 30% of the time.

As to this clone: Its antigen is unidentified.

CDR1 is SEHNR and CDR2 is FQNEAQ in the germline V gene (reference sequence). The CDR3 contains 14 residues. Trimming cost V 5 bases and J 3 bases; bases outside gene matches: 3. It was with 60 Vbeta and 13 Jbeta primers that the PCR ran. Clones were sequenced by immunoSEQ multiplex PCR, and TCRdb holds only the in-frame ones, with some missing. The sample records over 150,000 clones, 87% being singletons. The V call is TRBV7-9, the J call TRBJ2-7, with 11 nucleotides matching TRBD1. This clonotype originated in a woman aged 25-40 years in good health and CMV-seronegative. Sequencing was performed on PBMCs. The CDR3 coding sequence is TGTGCCAGCAGCCATGGGACAGGGGGCTACGAGCAGTACTTC. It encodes CASSHGTGGYEQYF.